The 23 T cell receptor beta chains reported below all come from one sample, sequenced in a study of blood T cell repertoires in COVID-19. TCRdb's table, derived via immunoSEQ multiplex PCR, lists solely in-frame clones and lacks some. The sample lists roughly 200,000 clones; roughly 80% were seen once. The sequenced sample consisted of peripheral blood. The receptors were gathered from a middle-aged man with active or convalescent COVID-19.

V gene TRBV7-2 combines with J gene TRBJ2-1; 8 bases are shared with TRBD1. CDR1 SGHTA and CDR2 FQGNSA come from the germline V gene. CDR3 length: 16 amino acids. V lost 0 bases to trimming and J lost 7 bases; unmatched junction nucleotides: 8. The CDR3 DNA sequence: TGTGCCAGCAGCTTAGCTAGGACAGGGCCCATGAATGAGCAGTTCTTC. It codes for CASSLARTGPMNEQFF.

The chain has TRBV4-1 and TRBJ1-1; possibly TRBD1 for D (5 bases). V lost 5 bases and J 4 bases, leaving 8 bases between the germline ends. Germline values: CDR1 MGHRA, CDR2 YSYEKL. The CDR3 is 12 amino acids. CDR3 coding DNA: TGCGCCAGCAGCTTCCAGGGCACTGAAGCTTTCTTT. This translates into CASSFQGTEAFF.

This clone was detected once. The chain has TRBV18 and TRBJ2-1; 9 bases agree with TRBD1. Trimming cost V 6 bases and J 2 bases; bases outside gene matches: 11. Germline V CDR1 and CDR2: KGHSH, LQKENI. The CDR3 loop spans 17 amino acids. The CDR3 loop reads CASSPETGQGAYNEQFF. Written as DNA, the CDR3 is TGTGCCAGCTCGCCCGAAACGGGACAGGGAGCCTACAATGAGCAGTTCTTC.

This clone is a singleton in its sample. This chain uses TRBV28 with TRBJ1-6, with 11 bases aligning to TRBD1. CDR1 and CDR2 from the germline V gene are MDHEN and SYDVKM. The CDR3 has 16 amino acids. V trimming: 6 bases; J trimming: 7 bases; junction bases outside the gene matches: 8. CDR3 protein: CASREDRGPGNSPLHF. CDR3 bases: TGTGCCAGCAGGGAGGACAGGGGGCCAGGAAATTCACCCCTCCACTTT.

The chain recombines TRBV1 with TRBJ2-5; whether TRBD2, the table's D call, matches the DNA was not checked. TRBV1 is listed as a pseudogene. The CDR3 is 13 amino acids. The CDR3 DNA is TGCACCAGCATAATCTCGGGTAGGGAGACCCAGTACTTC. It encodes CTSIISGRETQYF.

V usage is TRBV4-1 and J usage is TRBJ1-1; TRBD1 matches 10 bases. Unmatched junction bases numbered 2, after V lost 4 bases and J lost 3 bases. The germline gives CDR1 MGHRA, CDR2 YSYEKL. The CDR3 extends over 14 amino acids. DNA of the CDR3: TGCGCCAGCAGCCGGACAGGGGGGCACACTGAAGCTTTCTTT. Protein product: CASSRTGGHTEAFF.

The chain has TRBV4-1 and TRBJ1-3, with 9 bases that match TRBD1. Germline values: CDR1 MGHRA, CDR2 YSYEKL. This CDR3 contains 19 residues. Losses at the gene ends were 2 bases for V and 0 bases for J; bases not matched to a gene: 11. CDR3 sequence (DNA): TGCGCCAGCAGCCAAATAATACCGGACAGGGGAACCTCTGGAAACACCATATATTTT. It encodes CASSQIIPDRGTSGNTIYF.

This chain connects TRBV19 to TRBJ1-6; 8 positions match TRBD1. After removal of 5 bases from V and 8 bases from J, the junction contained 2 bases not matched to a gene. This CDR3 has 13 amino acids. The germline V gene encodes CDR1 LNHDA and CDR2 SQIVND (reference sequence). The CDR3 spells CASSGQGHSPLHF. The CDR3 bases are TGTGCCAGTAGTGGACAGGGACATTCACCCCTCCACTTT.

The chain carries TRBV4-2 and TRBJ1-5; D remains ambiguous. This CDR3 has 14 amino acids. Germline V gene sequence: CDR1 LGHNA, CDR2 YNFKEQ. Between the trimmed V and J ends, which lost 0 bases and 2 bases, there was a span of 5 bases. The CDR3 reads CASSQDQGNQPQHF. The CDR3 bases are TGTGCCAGCAGCCAAGATCAGGGCAATCAGCCCCAGCATTTT.

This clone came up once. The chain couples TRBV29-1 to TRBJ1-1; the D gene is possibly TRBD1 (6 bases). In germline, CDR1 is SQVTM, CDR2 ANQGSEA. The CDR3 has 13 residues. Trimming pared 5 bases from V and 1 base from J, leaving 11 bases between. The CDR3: CSVPGGANTEAFF. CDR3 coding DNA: TGCAGCGTTCCCGGGGGGGCGAACACTGAAGCTTTCTTT.

The CDR3 reads CAWSESFGGSPLHF. In DNA, the CDR3 is TGTGCCTGGAGTGAGTCTTTTGGAGGTTCACCCCTCCACTTT. V and J are TRBV30 and TRBJ1-6; D gene uncertain. The CDR3 sequence is 14 residues long. Trimming shortened V by 1 base and J by 9 bases, and 13 bases separated the two germline ends. Germline-derived CDR1 and CDR2 are GTSNPN and SVGIG (reference sequence). Complete variable domain (other parts from reference TRBV30 and TRBJ1-6): SQTIHQWPATLVQPVGSPLSLECTVEGTSNPNLYWYRQAAGRGLQLLFYSVGIGQISSEVPQNLSASRPQDRQFILSSKKLLLSDSGFYLCAWSESFGGSPLHFGNGTRLTVT.

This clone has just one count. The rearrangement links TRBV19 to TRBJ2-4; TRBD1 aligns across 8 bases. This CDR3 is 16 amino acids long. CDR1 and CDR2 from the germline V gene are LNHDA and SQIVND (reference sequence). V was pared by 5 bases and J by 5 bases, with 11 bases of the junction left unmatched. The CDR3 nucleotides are TGTGCCAGTAGTCCTCTTGGACAGGGTGTCCAAAACATTCAGTACTTC. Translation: CASSPLGQGVQNIQYF.

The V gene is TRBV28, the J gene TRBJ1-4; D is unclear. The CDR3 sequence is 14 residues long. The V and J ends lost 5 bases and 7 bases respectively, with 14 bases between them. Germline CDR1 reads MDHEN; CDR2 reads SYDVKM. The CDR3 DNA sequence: TGTGCCAGCAGTCCCAGGATATATGCTGAAAAACTGTTTTTT. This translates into CASSPRIYAEKLFF.

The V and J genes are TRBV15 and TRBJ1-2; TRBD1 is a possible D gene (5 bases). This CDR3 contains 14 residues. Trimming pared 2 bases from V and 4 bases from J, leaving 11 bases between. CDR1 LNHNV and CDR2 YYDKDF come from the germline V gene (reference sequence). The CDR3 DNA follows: TGTGCCACCAGCAGACAGACAGACATCTATGGCTACACCTTC. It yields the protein CATSRQTDIYGYTF.

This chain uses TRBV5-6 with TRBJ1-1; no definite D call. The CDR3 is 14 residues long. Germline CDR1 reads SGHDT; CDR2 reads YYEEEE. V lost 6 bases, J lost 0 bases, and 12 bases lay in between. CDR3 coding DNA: TGTGCCAGCATGGTCAGGCTCTTGAACACTGAAGCTTTCTTT. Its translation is CASMVRLLNTEAFF.

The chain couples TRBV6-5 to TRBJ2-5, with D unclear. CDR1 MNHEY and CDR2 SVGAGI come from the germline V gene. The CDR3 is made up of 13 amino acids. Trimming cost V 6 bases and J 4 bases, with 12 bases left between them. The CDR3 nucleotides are TGTGCCAGCAGATCGCCAAGAGGAGAGACCCAGTACTTC. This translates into CASRSPRGETQYF.

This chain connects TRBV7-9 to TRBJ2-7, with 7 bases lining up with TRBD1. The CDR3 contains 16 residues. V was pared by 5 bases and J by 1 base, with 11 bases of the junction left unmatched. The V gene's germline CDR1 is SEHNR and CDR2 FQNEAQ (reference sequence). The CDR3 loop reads CASSHSRDSVSYEQYF. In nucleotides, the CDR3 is TGTGCCAGCAGCCACAGCCGGGACAGTGTGTCCTACGAGCAGTACTTC.

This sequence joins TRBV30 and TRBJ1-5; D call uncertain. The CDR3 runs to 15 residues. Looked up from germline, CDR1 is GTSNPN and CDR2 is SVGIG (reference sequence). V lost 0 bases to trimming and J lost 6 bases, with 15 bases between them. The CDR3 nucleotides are TGTGCCTGGAGTGTCTCTGGCCAGAGGAGTCAGCCCCAGCATTTT. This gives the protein CAWSVSGQRSQPQHF.

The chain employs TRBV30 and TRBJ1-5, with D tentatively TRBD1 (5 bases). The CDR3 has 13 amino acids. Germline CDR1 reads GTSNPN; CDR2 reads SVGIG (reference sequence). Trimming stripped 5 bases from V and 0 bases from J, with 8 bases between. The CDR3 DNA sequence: TGTGCCTGGGGGGACTCTAGCAATCAGCCCCAGCATTTT. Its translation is CAWGDSSNQPQHF. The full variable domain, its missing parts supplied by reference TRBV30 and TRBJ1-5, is SQTIHQWPATLVQPVGSPLSLECTVEGTSNPNLYWYRQAAGRGLQLLFYSVGIGQISSEVPQNLSASRPQDRQFILSSKKLLLSDSGFYLCAWGDSSNQPQHFGDGTRLSIL.

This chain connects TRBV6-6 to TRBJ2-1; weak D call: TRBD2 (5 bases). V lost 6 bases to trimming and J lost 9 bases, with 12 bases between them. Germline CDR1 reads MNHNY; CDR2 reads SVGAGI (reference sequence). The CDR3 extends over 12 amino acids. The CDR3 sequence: CASSRTGSEQFF. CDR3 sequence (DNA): TGTGCCAGCAGCCGGACTGGTAGTGAGCAGTTCTTC.

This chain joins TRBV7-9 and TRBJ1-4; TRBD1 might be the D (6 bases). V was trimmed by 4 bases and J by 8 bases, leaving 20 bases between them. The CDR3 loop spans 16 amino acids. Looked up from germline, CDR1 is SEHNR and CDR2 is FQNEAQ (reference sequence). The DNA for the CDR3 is TGTGCCAGCAGCTCGGACTTGGCAGGGGAAGACGAAAAACTGTTTTTT. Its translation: CASSSDLAGEDEKLFF. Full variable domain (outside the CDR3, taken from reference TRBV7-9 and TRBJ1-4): DTGVSQNPRHKITKRGQNVTFRCDPISEHNRLYWYRQTLGQGPEFLTYFQNEAQLEKSRLLSDRFSAERPKGSFSTLEIQRTEQGDSAMYLCASSSDLAGEDEKLFFGSGTQLSVL.

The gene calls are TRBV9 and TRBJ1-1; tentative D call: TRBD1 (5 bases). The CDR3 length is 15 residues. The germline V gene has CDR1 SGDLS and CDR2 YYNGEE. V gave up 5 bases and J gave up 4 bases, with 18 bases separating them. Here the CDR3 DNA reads TGTGCCAGCAGTGCCGTCCACGGAGGGGCCACTGAAGCTTTCTTT. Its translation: CASSAVHGGATEAFF.

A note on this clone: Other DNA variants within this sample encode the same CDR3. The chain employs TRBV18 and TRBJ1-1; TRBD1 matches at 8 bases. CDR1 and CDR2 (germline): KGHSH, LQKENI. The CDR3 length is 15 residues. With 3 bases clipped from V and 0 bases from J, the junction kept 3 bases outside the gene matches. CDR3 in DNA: TGTGCCAGCTCACCGACAGGGGCCATGAACACTGAAGCTTTCTTT. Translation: CASSPTGAMNTEAFF.